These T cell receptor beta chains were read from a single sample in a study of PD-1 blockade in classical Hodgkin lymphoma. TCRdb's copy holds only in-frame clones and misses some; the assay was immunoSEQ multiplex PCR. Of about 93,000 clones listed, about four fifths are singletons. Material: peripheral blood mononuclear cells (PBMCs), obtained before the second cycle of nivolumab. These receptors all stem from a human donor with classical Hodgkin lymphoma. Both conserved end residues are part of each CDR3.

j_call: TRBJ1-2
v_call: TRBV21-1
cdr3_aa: CASSKAVAQGGGYTF

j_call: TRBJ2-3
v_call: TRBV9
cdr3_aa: CASSVATATSTDTQYF

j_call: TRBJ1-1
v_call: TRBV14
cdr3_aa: CASSQRTGASITEAFF

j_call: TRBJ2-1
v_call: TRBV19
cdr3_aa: CASSRGLAGERAWNEQFF

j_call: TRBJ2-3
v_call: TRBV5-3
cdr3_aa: CARSPNAGQDTDTQYF

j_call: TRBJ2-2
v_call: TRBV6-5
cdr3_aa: CASSYSITNTGELFF

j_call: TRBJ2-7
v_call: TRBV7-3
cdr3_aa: CASSLDSTYEQYF

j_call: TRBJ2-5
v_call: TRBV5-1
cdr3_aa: CASSLVGETQYF

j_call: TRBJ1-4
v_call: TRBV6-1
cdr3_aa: CASSALQGREKLFF

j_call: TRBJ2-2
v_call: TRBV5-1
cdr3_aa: CASRTPQLGTGDTGELFF

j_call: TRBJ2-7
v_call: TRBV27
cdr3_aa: CASSLVSNALYEQYF

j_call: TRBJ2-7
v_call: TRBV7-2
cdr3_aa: CASSFGVSYEQYF

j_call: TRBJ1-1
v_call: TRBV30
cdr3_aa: CAWSVRQGSTEAFF

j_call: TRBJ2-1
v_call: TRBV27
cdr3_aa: CASSHKKNNEQFF

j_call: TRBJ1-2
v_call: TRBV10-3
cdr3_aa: CAIRETGGADGYTF

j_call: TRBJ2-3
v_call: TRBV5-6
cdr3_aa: CASRTSGTLPDTQYF

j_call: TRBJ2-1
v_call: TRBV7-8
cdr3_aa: CASRSLAGPYNEQFF

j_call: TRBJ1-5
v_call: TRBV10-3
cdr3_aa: CAISDATGTLNQPQHF

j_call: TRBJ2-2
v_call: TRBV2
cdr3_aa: CASSEEGVGTGELFF

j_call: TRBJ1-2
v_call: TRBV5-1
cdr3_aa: CASTEGTQKYGYTF

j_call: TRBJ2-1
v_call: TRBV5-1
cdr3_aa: CASSLGPEEQFF

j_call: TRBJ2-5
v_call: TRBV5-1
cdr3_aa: CASSLGPGRETQYF

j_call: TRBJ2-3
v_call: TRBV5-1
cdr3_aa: CASKEIGTDTQYF

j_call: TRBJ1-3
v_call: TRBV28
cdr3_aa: CASSFLNMGSVGSGNTIYF

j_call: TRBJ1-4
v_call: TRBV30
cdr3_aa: CAWSKPGQGVVKLFF

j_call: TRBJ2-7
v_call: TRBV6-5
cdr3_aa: CASRGRTAIPSEQYF

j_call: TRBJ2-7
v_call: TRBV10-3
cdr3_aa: CAISESGYEQYF

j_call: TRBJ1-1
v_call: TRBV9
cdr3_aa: CASSVELWTTEAFF

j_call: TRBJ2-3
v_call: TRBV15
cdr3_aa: CATSRDNPRTDTQYF

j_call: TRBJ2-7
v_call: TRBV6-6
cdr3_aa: CASSRKGEGLYHEQYF

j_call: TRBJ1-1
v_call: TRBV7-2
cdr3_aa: CASILGPRATEAFF

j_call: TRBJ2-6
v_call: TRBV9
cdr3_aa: CASATDQANVLTF

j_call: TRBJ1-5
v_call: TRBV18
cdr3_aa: CASSSTTGSNQPQHF

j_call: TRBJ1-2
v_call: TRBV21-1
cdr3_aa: CASGGQGAPGGYTF

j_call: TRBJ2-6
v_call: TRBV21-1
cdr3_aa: CASSKGDRDTEAGANVLTF

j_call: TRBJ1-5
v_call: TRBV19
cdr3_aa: CASSSQGHQPQHF

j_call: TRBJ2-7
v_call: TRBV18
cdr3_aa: CASSPLGPPGRAHYEQYF